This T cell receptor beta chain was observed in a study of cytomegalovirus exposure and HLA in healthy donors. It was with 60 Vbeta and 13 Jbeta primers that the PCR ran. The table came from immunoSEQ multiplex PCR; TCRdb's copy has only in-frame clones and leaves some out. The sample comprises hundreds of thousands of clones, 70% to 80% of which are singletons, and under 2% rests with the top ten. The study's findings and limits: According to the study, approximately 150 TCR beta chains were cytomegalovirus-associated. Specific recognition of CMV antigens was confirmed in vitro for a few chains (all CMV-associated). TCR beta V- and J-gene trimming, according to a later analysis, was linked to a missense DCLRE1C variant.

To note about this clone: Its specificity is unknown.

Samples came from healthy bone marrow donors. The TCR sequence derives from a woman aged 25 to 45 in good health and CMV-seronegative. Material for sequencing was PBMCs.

CDR3 protein: CASISGAYTASTDTQYF. CDR3 in DNA: TGTGCCAGCATCTCAGGGGCATACACTGCTAGCACAGATACGCAGTATTTT. The J gene is TRBJ2-3, the V gene TRBV27, with a tentative D call TRBD1 (6 bases). This CDR3 has 17 amino acids. CDR1 and CDR2 from the germline V gene are MNHEY and SMNVEV (reference sequence). V lost 7 bases to trimming and J lost 0 bases, with 20 bases between them.